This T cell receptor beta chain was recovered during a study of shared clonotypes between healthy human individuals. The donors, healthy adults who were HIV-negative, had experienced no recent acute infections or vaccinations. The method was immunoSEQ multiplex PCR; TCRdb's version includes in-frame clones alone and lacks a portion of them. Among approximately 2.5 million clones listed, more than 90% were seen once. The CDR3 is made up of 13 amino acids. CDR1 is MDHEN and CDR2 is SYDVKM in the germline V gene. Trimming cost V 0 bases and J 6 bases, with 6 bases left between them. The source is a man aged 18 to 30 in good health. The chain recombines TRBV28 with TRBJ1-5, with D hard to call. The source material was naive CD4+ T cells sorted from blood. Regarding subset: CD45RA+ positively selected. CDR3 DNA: TGTGCCAGCAGTTTATGGGGGAGTCAGCCCCAGCATTTT. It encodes CASSLWGSQPQHF.